The entry below describes one TCR beta chain. This specimen belongs to a study of blood T cell repertoires in COVID-19. Overall study: The United States, Italy and Spain were the sources of the acute and convalescent COVID-19 samples. Sources were T cells, B-cell-depleted T cells, or PBMCs; the material itself was cDNA or gDNA.

Study processing details: From reference gene primer amplification, estimates of nucleated cell counts were derived. Clones were sequenced by immunoSEQ multiplex PCR, and TCRdb holds only the in-frame ones, with some missing. The DNA gave D and trimming, while V, J and clone size come from that table. There are about 380,000 clones in the sample; 88% occur only once, and 0.9% to 1.5% lies in the top ten. Per the germline V gene, CDR1 is SGDLS and CDR2 is YYNGEE. V dropped 3 bases and J dropped 1 base, with 11 bases sitting between them. There are 14 residues in the CDR3. The age range of participants was about 18 to 100 years, with residence in under 25 US areas.

The sequenced material came from PBMCs or T cells enriched from blood (not recorded which). The receptor comes from a woman between 18 and 29 years old who had recovered from COVID-19. The chain links TRBV9 to TRBJ2-7, with D tentatively TRBD2 (6 bases). CDR3 amino acids: CASSGGTFSYEQYF. In nucleotides, the CDR3 is TGTGCCAGCAGCGGCGGGACTTTTTCCTACGAGCAGTACTTC. Drawing the rest from reference TRBV9 and TRBJ2-7, the complete variable domain is DSGVTQTPKHLITATGQRVTLRCSPRSGDLSVYWYQQSLDQGLQFLIQYYNGEERAKGNILERFSAQQFPDLHSELNLSSLELGDSALYFCASSGGTFSYEQYFGPGTRLTVT.